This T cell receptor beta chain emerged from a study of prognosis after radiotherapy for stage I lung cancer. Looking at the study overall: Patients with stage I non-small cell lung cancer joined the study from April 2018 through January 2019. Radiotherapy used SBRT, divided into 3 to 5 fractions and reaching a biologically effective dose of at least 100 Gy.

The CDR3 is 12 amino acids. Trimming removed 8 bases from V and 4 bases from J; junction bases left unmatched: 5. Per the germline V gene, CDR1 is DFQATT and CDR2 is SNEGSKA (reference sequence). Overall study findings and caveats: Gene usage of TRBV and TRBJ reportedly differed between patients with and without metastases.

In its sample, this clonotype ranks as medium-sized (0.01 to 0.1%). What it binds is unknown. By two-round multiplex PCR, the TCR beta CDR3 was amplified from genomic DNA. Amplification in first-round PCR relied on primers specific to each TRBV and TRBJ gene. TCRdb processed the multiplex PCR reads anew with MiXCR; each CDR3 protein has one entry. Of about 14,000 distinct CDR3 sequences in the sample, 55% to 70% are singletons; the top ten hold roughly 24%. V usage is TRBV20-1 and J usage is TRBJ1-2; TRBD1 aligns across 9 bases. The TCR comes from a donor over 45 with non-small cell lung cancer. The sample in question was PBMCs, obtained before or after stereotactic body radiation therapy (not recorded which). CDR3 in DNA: TGCAGTTCGACAGGGGGTAGCTATGGCTACACCTTC. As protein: CSSTGGSYGYTF.